This T cell receptor beta chain was sequenced in a study of vaccination effects on CD4 cells after COVID-19. The study, taken as a whole, reports: Early post-infection timepoints were absent, and convalescent patients were few.

This CDR3 region has 13 residues. The germline gives CDR1 MNHEY, CDR2 SVGAGI. The V gene lost 7 bases and the J gene lost 2 bases, with 10 bases spanning the gap. Subsequent to roughly 9 days of culture, CD4+ T cells were isolated. In regard to this clone: Antigen: not known.

The protocol was immunoSEQ multiplex PCR, while the TCRdb copy is restricted to in-frame clones and leaves out a portion. This table holds tens of thousands of clones, about 69% found once. The sample here was CD4+ T cells from PBMCs cultured without peptide, taken before COVID-19 vaccination. The sequence was obtained from a human donor who had a prior SARS-CoV-2 infection. The genes are TRBV6-5 and TRBJ2-3; no definite D call. CDR3 DNA sequence: TGTGCCAGCAAGACCTCGAACACAGATACGCAGTATTTT. Translation gives CASKTSNTDTQYF.